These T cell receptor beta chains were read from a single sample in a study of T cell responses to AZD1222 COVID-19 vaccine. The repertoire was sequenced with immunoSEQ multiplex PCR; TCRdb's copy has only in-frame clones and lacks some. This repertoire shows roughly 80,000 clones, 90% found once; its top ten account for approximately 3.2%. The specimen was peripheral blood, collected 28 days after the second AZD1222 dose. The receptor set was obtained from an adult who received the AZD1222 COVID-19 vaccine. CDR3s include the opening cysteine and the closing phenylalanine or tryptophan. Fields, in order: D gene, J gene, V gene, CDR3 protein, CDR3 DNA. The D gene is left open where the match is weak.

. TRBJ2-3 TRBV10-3 CAIKPQATDTQYF TGTGCCATCAAGCCCCAGGCCACAGATACGCAGTATTTT
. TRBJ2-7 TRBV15 CATSGTSGNYYEQYF TGTGCCACCAGCGGAACGAGCGGTAACTACTACGAGCAGTACTTC
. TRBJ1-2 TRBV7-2 CASSLGRANYGYTF TGTGCCAGCAGCTTAGGCCGAGCTAACTATGGCTACACCTTC
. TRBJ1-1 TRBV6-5 CASSLGGLNTEAFF TGTGCCAGCAGCCTAGGAGGGCTTAACACTGAAGCTTTCTTT
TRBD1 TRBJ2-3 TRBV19 CASSIAQGTDTQYF TGTGCCAGTAGTATAGCACAGGGGACCGATACGCAGTATTTT
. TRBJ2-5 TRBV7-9 CASSPGQSQETQYF TGTGCCAGCAGCCCCGGACAGTCCCAAGAGACCCAGTACTTC
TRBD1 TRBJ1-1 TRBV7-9 CASSLALGGWTEAFF TGTGCCAGCAGCTTAGCGCTAGGGGGCTGGACTGAAGCTTTCTTT
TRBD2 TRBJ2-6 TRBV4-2 CASSLGTSGRAGANVLTF TGTGCCAGCAGCCTCGGGACTAGCGGGAGGGCTGGGGCCAACGTCCTGACTTTC
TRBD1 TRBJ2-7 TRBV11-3 CASSSGQFYEQYF TGTGCCAGCAGCTCGGGACAGTTCTACGAGCAGTACTTC
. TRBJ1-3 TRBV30 CAWSVMGNTIYF TGTGCCTGGAGTGTAATGGGAAACACCATATATTTT
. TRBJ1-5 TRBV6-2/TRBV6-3 CASSQSTERQPQHF TGTGCCAGCAGTCAATCGACCGAACGGCAGCCCCAGCATTTT
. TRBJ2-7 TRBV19 CASSMDSGPYEQYF TGTGCCAGTAGTATGGATTCAGGGCCCTACGAGCAGTACTTC
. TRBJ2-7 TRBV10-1 CASSESGRVTYEQYF TGCGCCAGCAGTGAGTCTGGGCGGGTTACCTACGAGCAGTACTTC
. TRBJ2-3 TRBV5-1 CASSSRTLNTDTQYF TGCGCCAGCAGTTCCCGGACACTTAACACAGATACGCAGTATTTT